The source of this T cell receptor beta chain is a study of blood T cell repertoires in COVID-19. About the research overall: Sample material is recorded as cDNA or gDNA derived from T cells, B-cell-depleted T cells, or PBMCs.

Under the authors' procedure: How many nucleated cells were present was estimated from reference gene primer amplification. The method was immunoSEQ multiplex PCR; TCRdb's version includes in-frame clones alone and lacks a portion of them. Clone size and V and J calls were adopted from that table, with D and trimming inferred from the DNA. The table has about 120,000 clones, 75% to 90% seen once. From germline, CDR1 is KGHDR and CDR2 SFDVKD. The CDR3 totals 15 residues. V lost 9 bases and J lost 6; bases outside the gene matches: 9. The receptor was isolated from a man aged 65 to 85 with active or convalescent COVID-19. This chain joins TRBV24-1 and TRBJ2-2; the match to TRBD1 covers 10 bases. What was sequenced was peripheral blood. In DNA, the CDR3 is TGTGCCACCGAGCCGGGACAGGGGTATTCCGGGGAGCTGTTTTTT. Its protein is CATEPGQGYSGELFF.